The 25 T cell receptor beta chains presented below share a single source sample, sequenced in a study of T cells in Graves' hyperthyroidism and ophthalmopathy. TCR beta CDR3 sequences were amplified from RNA transcripts. In the first-round RT-PCR of the TCR CDR3, the HTBI primer set was used. TCRdb re-analysed the multiplex PCR reads in MiXCR, keeping a single row per CDR3 protein. This sample yields 350,000 or so distinct CDR3 sequences, of which 15% to 20% are seen a single time; around 47% belongs to the top ten. The sample was blood. The receptor source for this set is a woman aged 45-60 years with Graves' hyperthyroidism.

This clonotype was observed many times. Sequence at one end of the junction differs from germline and may be a read error. V is TRBV28 and J is TRBJ2-1, with a tentative D call TRBD2 (6 bases). Germline V gives CDR1 MDHEN, CDR2 SYDVKM. The CDR3 has 14 residues. The CDR3 DNA sequence: TGCGCCAGCAGCTCAGGAGGGGCGTACAATGAGCAGTTCTTC. This sequence encodes CASSSGGAYNEQFF. The full variable domain, completed using reference TRBV28 and TRBJ2-1, is DVKVTQSSRYLVKRTGEKVFLECVQDMDHENMFWYRQDPGLGLRLIYFSYDVKMKEKGDIPEGYSVSREKKERFSLILESASTNQTSMYLCASSSGGAYNEQFFGPGTRLTVL.

This clonotype was counted ten times or more. The V and J genes are TRBV7-9 and TRBJ2-1, with TRBD2 matching over 8 bases. Germline loops: CDR1 SEHNR, CDR2 FQNEAQ (reference sequence). The CDR3 is made up of 16 amino acids. V shed 1 base and J 4 bases; nucleotides not matched to a gene: 6. The CDR3 DNA sequence: TGTGCCAGCAGCTTAGGCGGGGGGACCACTTACAATGAGCAGTTCTTC. The encoded protein is CASSLGGGTTYNEQFF.

This clonotype has a count of ten or more. The chain employs TRBV2 and TRBJ1-1; a possible D gene is TRBD1 (6 bases). There are 15 residues in the CDR3. Trimming shortened V by 7 bases and J by 2 bases, and 17 bases separated the two germline ends. Germline loops: CDR1 SNHLY, CDR2 FYNNEI. The CDR3 coding sequence is TGTGCCAGCACCGCCGGGACATTGGTAAACACTGAAGCTTTCTTT. This encodes CASTAGTLVNTEAFF.

The gene calls are TRBV20-1 and TRBJ2-1; 12 nucleotides match TRBD2. The CDR3 spans 15 residues. J gave up 5 bases and V 4 bases, and 6 bases lay outside the gene matches. Germline V CDR1 and CDR2: DFQATT, SNEGSKA (reference sequence). The CDR3 protein is CSAKTGTSGHNEQFF. CDR3 nucleotide sequence: TGCAGTGCTAAGACCGGGACTAGCGGGCACAATGAGCAGTTCTTC.

The gene calls are TRBV9 and TRBJ1-2, with D unclear. V was pared by 0 bases and J by 4 bases, with 13 bases between. Germline V gene sequence: CDR1 SGDLS, CDR2 YYNGEE. This CDR3 has 15 residues. CDR3 region: CASSVDVVDPYGYTF. CDR3 in DNA: TGTGCCAGCAGCGTAGATGTCGTTGACCCCTATGGCTACACCTTC.

This clonotype was picked up many times. The chain employs TRBV6-1 and TRBJ1-5; the match to TRBD1 covers 7 bases. V lost 5 bases to trimming and J lost 9 bases; unmatched junction nucleotides: 10. The germline CDR1 and CDR2 sequences are MNHNS and SASEGT. CDR3 length: 14 residues. The CDR3 is CASSSQGPMVPQHF. CDR3 bases: TGTGCCAGCAGTTCACAGGGGCCGATGGTGCCCCAGCATTTT.

The chain is built from TRBV6-1 and TRBJ2-1, with 9 bases matching TRBD2. CDR1 MNHNS and CDR2 SASEGT come from the germline V gene. With V trimmed by 8 bases and J by 5 bases, 7 bases remained unmatched. This CDR3 comprises 14 residues. CDR3 DNA: TGTGCCAGCTCTTTTAGCGGGGGACACAATGAGCAGTTCTTC. Protein product: CASSFSGGHNEQFF.

This clonotype was detected ten times or more. The V call is TRBV3-1, the J call TRBJ1-1; D gene ambiguous. Germline CDR1 reads LGHDT; CDR2 reads YNNKEL (reference sequence). V lost 6 bases, J lost 5 bases, and 10 bases lay in between. CDR3 length equals 12 residues. The CDR3: CASRATGTEAFF. For the CDR3, the DNA is TGTGCCAGCAGGGCGACCGGGACTGAAGCTTTCTTT.

The genes are TRBV7-8 and TRBJ2-1; D tentatively fits TRBD1 or TRBD2 (5 bases each). CDR1 SGHVS and CDR2 FQNEAQ come from the germline V gene. The CDR3 extends over 16 amino acids. V lost 0 bases and J lost 10, with 19 bases in between. The DNA of the CDR3 is TGTGCCAGCAGCTTAGCCCGGGGCTACGAGGTCCGCGAGCAGTTCTTC. This codes for CASSLARGYEVREQFF.

The rearrangement joins TRBV11-2 to TRBJ2-7; 8 positions agree with TRBD2. CDR3 length: 17 amino acids. Germline CDR1 reads SGHAT; CDR2 reads FQNNGV. With V trimmed by 7 bases and J by 6 bases, 20 bases remained unmatched. CDR3 loop: CASTGGETSVIYGEQYV. In DNA form, the CDR3 reads TGTGCCAGCACCGGGGGCGAGACTAGCGTGATTTATGGCGAGCAGTACGTC.

Comment on this clonotype: A read error is possible here, since a much larger clone lies one base away. The gene calls are TRBV30 and TRBJ2-1, with TRBD1 identical over 7 bases. Germline CDR1 GTSNPN, CDR2 SVGIG (reference sequence). CDR3 length: 13 amino acids. The CDR3 sequence: CAWGVQGDNEQFF. The CDR3 nucleotides are TGTGCCTGGGGTGTCCAGGGGGACAATGAGCAGTTCTTC.

The rearrangement links TRBV10-2 to TRBJ2-1; D is unresolved. The CDR3 spans 14 residues. Trimming shortened V by 7 bases and J by 10 bases, and 20 bases separated the two germline ends. Germline loops: CDR1 WSHSY, CDR2 SAAADI. The CDR3 DNA is TGCGCCAGCAACCCCGTGGCTTGGGGTCGGGAGCAGTTCTTC. Its protein is CASNPVAWGREQFF.

This clonotype was found many times. This chain connects TRBV5-1 to TRBJ2-3, with a weak D call TRBD2 (6 bases). The germline V and J ends were trimmed by 0 bases and 1 base, with 15 bases remaining between them. Germline CDR1 reads SGHRS; CDR2 reads YFSETQ. The CDR3 totals 17 residues. The CDR3 DNA follows: TGCGCCAGCAGCTTGGTTGGTGGAGGGCCCGGCACAGATACGCAGTATTTT. Its protein is CASSLVGGGPGTDTQYF.

This clonotype has a count of ten or more. The V call is TRBV10-3, the J call TRBJ1-2; 8 nucleotides align to TRBD1. V trimming: 6 bases; J trimming: 6 bases; junction bases outside the gene matches: 3. Germline V gene sequence: CDR1 ENHRY, CDR2 SYGVKD. This CDR3 is 12 amino acids long. CDR3 amino acids: CAIRQGADGYTF. CDR3 DNA: TGTGCCATCAGGCAGGGGGCTGATGGCTACACCTTC.

J is TRBJ1-5 and V is TRBV10-3; weak D call: TRBD1 (5 bases). CDR1 is ENHRY, CDR2 SYGVKD, per germline. Trimming removed 4 bases at V and 2 bases at J, with 15 bases between. The CDR3 runs to 16 residues. Written as DNA, the CDR3 is TGTGCCATCAGTGTCGGATCCAGAGGGGGCAATCAGCCCCAGCATTTT. This gives the protein CAISVGSRGGNQPQHF.

J is TRBJ2-2 and V is TRBV5-1; D unresolved. V lost 0 bases, J lost 2 bases, and 8 bases lay in between. The CDR3 runs to 15 residues. CDR1 and CDR2 from the germline V gene are SGHRS and YFSETQ. The CDR3: CASSLVMDNTGELFF. The CDR3 DNA reads TGCGCCAGCAGCTTGGTTATGGATAACACCGGGGAGCTGTTTTTT.

The chain joins TRBV5-1 to TRBJ2-1; 8 bases are a match to TRBD2. The CDR3 length is 17 residues. The germline V gene encodes CDR1 SGHRS and CDR2 YFSETQ. The junction had 9 bases not matched to a gene; V was cut back by 0 bases and J by 4 bases. In nucleotides, the CDR3 is TGCGCCAGCAGCTTGGCCGTCGGGGGGGGTAGGTACAATGAGCAGTTCTTC. Translating it yields CASSLAVGGGRYNEQFF.

Comments on this clonotype: An end of the junction differs from the germline gene, which may be a read error. For the CDR3, the DNA is TGCAGTGCGAGGGACAGAAGCTCCTATAATTTACCCCTCCACTTT. It translates to CSARDRSSYNLPLHF. V is TRBV20-1 and J is TRBJ1-6; 7 bases line up with TRBD1. The CDR3 contains 15 residues. CDR1 and CDR2 from the germline V gene are DFQATT and SNEGSKA (reference sequence).

This rearrangement joins TRBV20-1 to TRBJ2-1, with 8 bases matching TRBD1. Germline V gives CDR1 DFQATT, CDR2 SNEGSKA (reference sequence). V lost 5 bases and J lost 4; bases outside the gene matches: 13. This CDR3 has 16 amino acids. CDR3: CSAEQFRDRGYNEQFF. The DNA for the CDR3 is TGCAGTGCTGAGCAGTTTAGAGACAGGGGTTACAATGAGCAGTTCTTC.

The J gene is TRBJ2-3, the V gene TRBV14; TRBD1 or TRBD2 may be the D gene (6 bases each). The CDR3 spans 14 residues. CDR1 is SGHDN and CDR2 is FVKESK in the germline V gene. Trimming stripped 4 bases from V and 4 bases from J, with 12 bases between. CDR3 in DNA: TGTGCCAGCAGCCGTGGGGGGCGAGCAGATACGCAGTATTTT. Residues: CASSRGGRADTQYF.

This clonotype was seen many times. The gene calls are TRBV6-2 or TRBV6-3 and TRBJ1-5, with 8 bases identical to TRBD1. Germline CDR1 reads MNHEY; CDR2 reads SVGEGT. The CDR3 is 18 residues long. V shed 2 bases and J 0 bases; nucleotides not matched to a gene: 9. The CDR3 reads CASSYAGQGVNSNQPQHF. The DNA of the CDR3 is TGTGCCAGCAGTTACGCTGGACAGGGAGTGAATAGCAATCAGCCCCAGCATTTT.

This clonotype was seen repeatedly, ten times or more. The rearrangement uses TRBV2 and TRBJ2-7, with TRBD2 as a possible D gene (5 bases). The CDR3 is made up of 14 amino acids. The germline V and J ends were trimmed by 6 bases and 9 bases, with 21 bases remaining between them. From germline, CDR1 is SNHLY and CDR2 FYNNEI. The CDR3 nucleotides read TGTGCCAGCAGCACCCTTGGAGACACCGAGGGGCAGTACGTC. The encoded protein is CASSTLGDTEGQYV.

This clonotype has more than one count but fewer than ten. The J gene is TRBJ2-7, the V gene TRBV4-2; tentatively, D is TRBD2 (6 bases). The CDR3 length is 16 residues. V was pared by 4 bases and J by 0 bases, with 16 bases between. The germline gives CDR1 LGHNA, CDR2 YNFKEQ. CDR3: CASSPPLRDFSYEQYF. In DNA, the CDR3 is TGTGCCAGCAGCCCACCCCTACGGGACTTCTCCTACGAGCAGTACTTC.

The V and J genes are TRBV20-1 and TRBJ1-5; possible D gene TRBD1, 5 bases. V gave up 2 bases and J gave up 0 bases, with 14 bases separating them. The CDR3 runs 16 residues. Germline CDR1 reads DFQATT; CDR2 reads SNEGSKA (reference sequence). CDR3 loop: CSARPSGGDSNQPQHF. The CDR3 coding sequence is TGCAGTGCTAGACCCTCGGGGGGGGATAGCAATCAGCCCCAGCATTTT.

The sample holds many counts of this clonotype. V usage is TRBV7-9 and J usage is TRBJ2-7; tentatively, D is TRBD1 (6 bases). The CDR3 sequence is 13 residues long. The V gene lost 6 bases and the J gene lost 0 bases, with 9 bases spanning the gap. CDR1 and CDR2 (germline): SEHNR, FQNEAQ (reference sequence). The CDR3: CASRWDTSYEQYF. The CDR3 DNA sequence: TGTGCCAGCAGATGGGACACCTCCTACGAGCAGTACTTC.